This T cell receptor beta chain came from a study of identical twins (TCRdb year 2016). Turning to the overall study: To test whether fetal clonotypes persist, the study used deep sequencing on TCR alpha and beta repertoires from monozygotic twins, unrelated adults of various ages, and cord blood. To rule out contamination, the twin experiments were replicated at different times with different library preparation protocols.

The germline V gene encodes CDR1 SQVTM and CDR2 ANQGSEA. The V end gives up 5 bases and the J end 3 bases, leaving 10 bases in the junction not matched to a gene. The CDR3 spans 15 residues, from the cysteine through the phenylalanine. Left in the record is the CDR3 DNA by itself, 45 bases read in frame from the first base. Every donor in the study was a healthy Caucasian. Three unrelated non-twin adults were also sequenced: a male aged 18 to 30, a male aged 50 to 60 and a female aged 50 to 60. Miltenyi CD45RO+ enrichment and human naive T-cell isolation kits were used to isolate memory (CD45RO+) and naive T cells from PBMC. This clonotype was observed at least ten times. Its antigen specificity is not known. No much larger clone is present one base from it, and per-base qualities are unavailable. Study-wide findings and limitations: In monozygotic twins, recombination models systematically underestimated out-of-frame TCR alpha sharing, but the models matched the sharing seen between unrelated individuals. Fewer insertions were carried by abundant cord blood beta clonotypes; a weaker similar trend was observed in young adult naive repertoires, while no such trend was observed in memory repertoires. Zero-insertion analyses could be partly confounded by invariant T cells such as MAIT and iNKT, though diverse VJ usage argued against such confounding for most clonotypes. Excess twin sharing in beta out-of-frame sequences was weaker because fewer shared sequences lowered the signal-to-noise ratio. Because the same donors could not be followed over many years, the conclusions relied on cross-sectional statistical analysis. Compared with coincidental sharing between unrelated individuals, an excess of low generation-probability sequences was observed among out-of-frame TCR alpha sequences shared between twins.

The library was produced with 5' RACE. These reads were obtained on an Illumina HiSeq 2000. Template switching added a universal primer binding site, and the final cDNA carried a unique molecular identifier that allowed TCR cDNA molecules to be counted accurately. First-strand cDNA for TCR alpha and beta chains was synthesized from specific primers in the conserved constant-segment region. To control for contamination, every cDNA library was double barcoded, receiving both a SMART-Mk sample barcode and Illumina barcodes. TruSeq adapter sequences and Illumina sample barcodes were added in two successive PCR steps. The Illumina HiSeq platform was used with custom primers to sequence TCR alpha and beta cDNA libraries. The original pipeline was this. Raw reads were processed with MiGEC to extract unique molecular identifiers, and MiXCR was used to determine CDR3 positions. Recombination models were inferred per individual with the repgenHMM and IGoR tools using an EM algorithm. The analysis of shared clonotypes was done with the tcR package in R, with sharing normalized by the product of cloneset sizes. Out-of-frame nonproductive sequences were analyzed to study raw recombination free of thymic and clonal selection effects. In-frame beta chains were kept once TCRdb had trimmed the public reads at Q25 with fastp and called clones with MiXCR. One record per CDR3 amino acid sequence lists the most common genes and DNA. V and J calls and clone size were set by TCRdb, not the authors. Counted in this sample were some 710,000 distinct CDR3 sequences; approximately 6.1% of them appeared once. The top ten hold approximately 1.6% of the sample.

The source is a man aged 18 to 30 in good health. This chain is built from TRBV29-1 and TRBJ1-1; TRBD1 lines up with 9 middle nucleotides. The sequenced material came from naive T cells sorted from blood. Taken with the paper, the label for cell subset or site translates to: cells isolated with a human naive T-cell isolation kit. This receptor has the CDR3 CSVRQGVRGDTEAFF. The DNA sequence is given as TGCAGCGTTCGACAGGGGGTAAGGGGAGACACTGAAGCTTTCTTT.